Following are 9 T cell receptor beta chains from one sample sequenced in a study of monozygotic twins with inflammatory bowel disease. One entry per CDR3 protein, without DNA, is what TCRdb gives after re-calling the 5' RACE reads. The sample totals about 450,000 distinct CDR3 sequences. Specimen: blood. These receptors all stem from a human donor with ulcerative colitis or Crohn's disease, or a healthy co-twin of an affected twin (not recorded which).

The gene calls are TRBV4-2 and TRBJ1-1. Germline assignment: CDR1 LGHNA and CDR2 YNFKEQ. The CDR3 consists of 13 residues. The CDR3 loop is CASSQQYNTEAFF.

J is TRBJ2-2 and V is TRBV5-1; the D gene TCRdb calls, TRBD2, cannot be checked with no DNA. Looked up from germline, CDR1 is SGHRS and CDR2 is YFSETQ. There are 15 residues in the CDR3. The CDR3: CASSLNDLPTGELFF.

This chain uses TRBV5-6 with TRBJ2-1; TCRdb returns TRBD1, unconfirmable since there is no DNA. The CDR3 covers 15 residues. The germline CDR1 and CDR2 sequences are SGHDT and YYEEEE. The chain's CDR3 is CASSSSALSYNEQFF.

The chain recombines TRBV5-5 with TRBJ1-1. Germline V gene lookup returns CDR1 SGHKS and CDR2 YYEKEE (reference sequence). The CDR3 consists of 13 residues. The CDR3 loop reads CASSLGMWAEAFF.

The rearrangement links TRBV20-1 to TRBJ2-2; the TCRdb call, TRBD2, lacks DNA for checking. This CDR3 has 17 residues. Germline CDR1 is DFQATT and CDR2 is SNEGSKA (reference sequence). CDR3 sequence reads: CSVPGLAGEKNTGELFF.

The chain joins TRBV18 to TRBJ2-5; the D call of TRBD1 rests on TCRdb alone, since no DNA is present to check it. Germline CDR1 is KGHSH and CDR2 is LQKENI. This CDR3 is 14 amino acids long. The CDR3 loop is CASSPQRQEETQYF. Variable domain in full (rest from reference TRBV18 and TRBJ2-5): NAGVMQNPRHLVRRRGQEARLRCSPMKGHSHVYWYRQLPEEGLKFMVYLQKENIIDESGMPKERFSAEFPKEGPSILRIQQVVRGDSAAYFCASSPQRQEETQYFGPGTRLLVL.

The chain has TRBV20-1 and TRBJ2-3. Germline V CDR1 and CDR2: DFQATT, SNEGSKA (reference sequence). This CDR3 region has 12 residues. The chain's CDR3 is CSVRTSADTQYF.

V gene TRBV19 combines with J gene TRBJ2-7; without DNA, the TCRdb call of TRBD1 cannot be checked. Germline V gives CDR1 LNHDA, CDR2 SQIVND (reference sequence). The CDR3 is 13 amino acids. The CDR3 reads CASSTSTGGEQYF.

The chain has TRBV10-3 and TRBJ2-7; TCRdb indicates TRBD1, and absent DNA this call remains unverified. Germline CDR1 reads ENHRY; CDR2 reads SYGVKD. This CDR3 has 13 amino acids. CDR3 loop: CAISEEGDDEQYF.